This T cell receptor beta chain was sequenced in a study of cytomegalovirus exposure and HLA in healthy donors. The PCR employed 60 Vbeta primers together with 13 Jbeta primers. Sequencing was performed with immunoSEQ multiplex PCR; in TCRdb, only in-frame clones are kept and a portion is missing. Of approximately 170,000 clones detected, roughly 79% appear once; the ten largest clones hold approximately 1%. The CDR3 spans 13 residues. V was pared by 5 bases and J by 6 bases, with 13 bases between. The germline V gene encodes CDR1 MNHNS and CDR2 SASEGT. The clonotype was recovered from a woman between 40 and 55 years old in good health and CMV-seronegative. This chain joins TRBV6-1 and TRBJ1-1; D remains ambiguous. The sample was PBMCs. This chain's CDR3 is CASSSGRRAEAFF. Here the CDR3 DNA reads TGTGCCAGCAGTTCCGGTAGGCGGGCTGAAGCTTTCTTT.